The 22 T cell receptor beta chains given below trace back to one sample, sequenced in a study of OX40 agonist ivuxolimab in advanced cancers. Libraries were constructed by the immunoSEQ multiplex PCR assay. This is the immuneACCESS table as TCRdb keeps it, with only in-frame sequences that have V and J called. A part of the clones is gone; compared with another copy, unresolved V genes explain less than half, and the rest is unexplained. The sample contains about 32,000 clones, roughly 87% of them found a single time. The ten largest clones add up to roughly 25% of the sample. The sample in question was CD4+ or CD8+ T cells sorted from blood, obtained in a trial of the OX40 agonist ivuxolimab. The receptors come from an adult with an advanced solid tumor such as melanoma, head and neck, liver or kidney cancer.

The V call is TRBV9, the J call TRBJ1-2; D possibly corresponds to TRBD1 (6 bases). The CDR3 totals 15 residues. With 4 bases removed from V and 7 bases from J, the gap between germline ends came to 20 bases. Germline CDR1 and CDR2: SGDLS and YYNGEE. The CDR3 is CASSPLMGGSVGYTF. CDR3 bases: TGTGCCAGCAGCCCACTCATGGGGGGCTCGGTTGGCTACACCTTC.

The chain has TRBV4-1 and TRBJ2-3; TRBD1 matches at 7 bases. The V segment lost 6 bases and the J segment 1 base; nucleotides outside the gene matches: 7. Germline V gene lookup returns CDR1 MGHRA and CDR2 YSYEKL. The CDR3 is 15 amino acids. CDR3 sequence reads: CASRPQGMGTDTQYF. CDR3 bases: TGCGCCAGCAGACCACAGGGGATGGGCACAGATACGCAGTATTTT.

The chain carries TRBV4-2 and TRBJ2-7; the D is unclear. Germline CDR1 is LGHNA and CDR2 is YNFKEQ. Deletions cut 5 bases from V and 5 bases from J, with 10 bases between. The length of the CDR3 is 12 residues. In nucleotides, the CDR3 is TGTGCCAGCAGCTCGTATACGGACGAGCAGTACTTC. Protein product: CASSSYTDEQYF.

CDR3 residues: CASSVRLGGTDTQYF. As DNA, the CDR3 is TGTGCCAGCAGCGTTCGATTGGGGGGCACAGATACGCAGTATTTT. V usage is TRBV9 and J usage is TRBJ2-3; D tentatively fits TRBD1 or TRBD2 (5 bases each). Trimming removed 2 bases from V and 1 base from J, with 11 bases in between. The CDR3 is made up of 15 amino acids. CDR1 and CDR2 (germline): SGDLS, YYNGEE. Full variable domain (outside the CDR3, taken from reference TRBV9 and TRBJ2-3): DSGVTQTPKHLITATGQRVTLRCSPRSGDLSVYWYQQSLDQGLQFLIQYYNGEERAKGNILERFSAQQFPDLHSELNLSSLELGDSALYFCASSVRLGGTDTQYFGPGTRLTVL.

CDR3 in DNA: TGTGCCAGCAGACTAGCGGGAGGTTACGAGCAGTACTTC. Its protein product is CASRLAGGYEQYF. The chain combines TRBV5-4 with TRBJ2-7; TRBD2 agrees at 12 bases. The CDR3 runs to 13 residues. V lost 5 bases and J lost 4; bases outside the gene matches: 1. Germline lookup yields CDR1 SGHNT and CDR2 YYREEE (reference sequence).

CDR3 coding DNA: TGTGCCAGCAGTGCGGGGGACAAATACGAGCAGTACTTC. It translates to CASSAGDKYEQYF. J is TRBJ2-7 and V is TRBV6-6; tentatively, D is TRBD2 (7 bases). The germline V gene encodes CDR1 MNHNY and CDR2 SVGAGI (reference sequence). The CDR3 contains 13 residues. Trimming shortened V by 5 bases and J by 4 bases, and 12 bases separated the two germline ends.

The rearrangement uses TRBV11-2 and TRBJ2-6; TRBD1 agrees at 7 bases. Per the germline V gene, CDR1 is SGHAT and CDR2 is FQNNGV. This CDR3 region has 15 residues. With V trimmed by 3 bases and J by 1 base, 0 bases remained unmatched. The CDR3 loop is CASSLTGSGANVLTF. DNA for the CDR3: TGTGCCAGCAGCTTGACAGGGTCTGGGGCCAACGTCCTGACTTTC. Full variable domain (missing parts from reference TRBV11-2 and TRBJ2-6): EAGVAQSPRYKIIEKRQSVAFWCNPISGHATLYWYQQILGQGPKLLIQFQNNGVVDDSQLPKDRFSAERLKGVDSTLKIQPAKLEDSAVYLCASSLTGSGANVLTFGAGSRLTVL.

This chain joins TRBV19 and TRBJ2-2, with D hard to call. Germline lookup yields CDR1 LNHDA and CDR2 SQIVND (reference sequence). The CDR3 is 15 amino acids. V was shortened by 8 bases and J by 0 bases, with 13 bases between the two germline ends. The CDR3 is CASGKLHSNTGELFF. The CDR3 DNA reads TGTGCCAGTGGTAAGCTTCACTCGAACACCGGGGAGCTGTTTTTT. Based on the CDR3 plus reference TRBV19 and TRBJ2-2, the full variable domain is DGGITQSPKYLFRKEGQNVTLSCEQNLNHDAMYWYRQDPGQGLRLIYYSQIVNDFQKGDIAEGYSVSREKKESFPLTVTSAQKNPTAFYLCASGKLHSNTGELFFGEGSRLTVL.

The J gene is TRBJ2-7, the V gene TRBV29-1, with TRBD1 matching 10 bases. CDR3 length: 13 residues. The V and J ends lost 2 bases and 4 bases, in that order; junction bases with no gene match: 2. Germline values: CDR1 SQVTM, CDR2 ANQGSEA. CDR3 loop: CSVEMGQGYEQYF. In DNA form, the CDR3 reads TGCAGCGTTGAAATGGGACAGGGGTACGAGCAGTACTTC.

CDR3 sequence (DNA): TGTGCCAGCAGGCGACTAGCGGGGTACCAAGAGACCCAGTACTTC. Translation gives CASRRLAGYQETQYF. V usage is TRBV28 and J usage is TRBJ2-5; TRBD2 matches at 11 bases. Germline loops: CDR1 MDHEN, CDR2 SYDVKM. Losses at the gene ends were 6 bases for V and 0 bases for J; bases not matched to a gene: 3. The CDR3 length is 15 residues.

This rearrangement joins TRBV19 to TRBJ1-2; tentatively, D is TRBD1 (5 bases). In germline, CDR1 is LNHDA, CDR2 SQIVND (reference sequence). This CDR3 is 11 amino acids long. V was shortened by 6 bases and J by 7 bases, with 9 bases between the two germline ends. CDR3 in DNA: TGTGCCAGTAGCCCAGGGCTTGGCTACACCTTC. It is translated as CASSPGLGYTF.

V gene TRBV30 combines with J gene TRBJ2-1; D not resolved. V lost 3 bases, J lost 9 bases, and 9 bases lay in between. Germline-derived CDR1 and CDR2 are GTSNPN and SVGIG (reference sequence). The CDR3 contains 11 residues. CDR3 amino acids: CAWREWGEQFF. For the CDR3, the DNA is TGTGCCTGGAGAGAATGGGGTGAGCAGTTCTTC.

The rearrangement uses TRBV6-1 and TRBJ1-6; tentatively, D is TRBD1 (6 bases). The germline V and J ends were trimmed by 8 bases and 7 bases, with 15 bases remaining between them. The CDR3 is 14 residues long. Per germline, CDR1 MNHNS and CDR2 SASEGT. The CDR3 protein is CASSPSRGNSPLHF. The CDR3 DNA is TGTGCCAGCTCCCCCTCCAGGGGAAATTCACCCCTCCACTTT.

Comment on this clone: Compared with germline, one end of the junction differs, possibly owing to a read error. CDR3 coding DNA: TGTGCCGGGGTGACATTCCCCTACGATGAGCAGTTCTTC. It codes for CAGVTFPYDEQFF. The V gene is TRBV2, the J gene TRBJ2-1, with no clear D. The CDR3 consists of 13 residues. Germline loops: CDR1 SNHLY, CDR2 FYNNEI.

The gene calls are TRBV6-5 and TRBJ1-5; D call uncertain. CDR3 length: 15 residues. In germline, CDR1 is MNHEY, CDR2 SVGAGI. Trimming removed 0 bases from V and 1 base from J, with 7 bases in between. CDR3 nucleotide sequence: TGTGCCAGCAGTTACTCGTGGCAGAGCAATCAGCCCCAGCATTTT. Translated: CASSYSWQSNQPQHF.

The chain links TRBV9 to TRBJ2-3; tentatively, D is TRBD1 (5 bases). Germline CDR1 SGDLS, CDR2 YYNGEE. This CDR3 comprises 15 residues. With 0 bases removed from V and 3 bases from J, the gap between germline ends came to 11 bases. The CDR3 loop is CASSVEGLQTDTQYF. In DNA form, the CDR3 reads TGTGCCAGCAGCGTAGAGGGGCTGCAAACAGATACGCAGTATTTT.

The chain carries TRBV20-1 and TRBJ2-5, with TRBD2 matching 7 bases. The CDR3 is 11 residues long. The germline CDR1 and CDR2 sequences are DFQATT and SNEGSKA (reference sequence). V shed 6 bases, J shed 9 bases, and the junction held 7 bases outside the gene matches. The CDR3 loop is CSAKVGGAQYF. The CDR3 nucleotides read TGCAGTGCCAAGGTGGGGGGGGCCCAGTACTTC.

CDR3 protein: CASSVGSGMNTGELFF. CDR3 nucleotides: TGTGCCAGCAGCGTTGGCTCAGGCATGAACACCGGGGAGCTGTTTTTT. V is TRBV9 and J is TRBJ2-2; no firm D call. In germline, CDR1 is SGDLS, CDR2 YYNGEE. CDR3 length equals 16 residues. V was trimmed by 2 bases and J by 1 base, leaving 12 bases between them.

The rearrangement links TRBV27 to TRBJ2-7; the match to TRBD1 covers 10 bases. The germline CDR1 and CDR2 sequences are MNHEY and SMNVEV (reference sequence). J lost 3 bases, V lost 3 bases, and 2 bases had no gene match. The CDR3 loop spans 14 amino acids. In nucleotides, the CDR3 is TGTGCCAGCAGTTTGACAGGGGGCTACTACGAGCAGTACTTC. Translating gives CASSLTGGYYEQYF.

J is TRBJ2-5 and V is TRBV30; 8 bases are a match to TRBD1. The CDR3 consists of 17 residues. V lost 2 bases to trimming and J lost 5 bases; unmatched junction nucleotides: 16. The germline gives CDR1 GTSNPN, CDR2 SVGIG (reference sequence). The CDR3 sequence: CAWSPNPLLRDRETQYF. CDR3 in DNA: TGTGCCTGGAGTCCCAACCCCCTCCTACGGGACAGGGAGACCCAGTACTTC.

The chain couples TRBV7-2 to TRBJ2-5; 7 bases are a match to TRBD1. Looked up from germline, CDR1 is SGHTA and CDR2 is FQGNSA. The CDR3 extends over 15 amino acids. Trimming removed 5 bases from V and 2 bases from J; junction bases left unmatched: 8. This CDR3 is CASSAGTVTQETQYF. DNA for the CDR3: TGTGCCAGCAGCGCCGGGACAGTAACGCAAGAGACCCAGTACTTC.

V is TRBV7-8 and J is TRBJ2-3, with 8 nucleotides matching TRBD2. Germline values: CDR1 SGHVS, CDR2 FQNEAQ. The ends lost 5 bases at V and 2 bases at J; junction bases unmatched: 6. This CDR3 has 15 residues. The CDR3: CASSQGLASTDTQYF. The CDR3 DNA reads TGTGCCAGCAGCCAAGGACTAGCTTCCACAGATACGCAGTATTTT.